This entry lists 8 T cell receptor beta chains sequenced from one sample in a study of T-cell reconstitution after alpha-beta-depleted transplantation in children. TCRbeta library construction was performed incorporating unique molecular identifiers. TCRdb independently ran MiXCR on the PCR reads; one entry per CDR3 protein. The sample consists of roughly 790,000 distinct CDR3 sequences, less than 20% of them appearing once. This material consisted of PBMCs, mostly from graft donor cells, taken 360 days after TCRalphabeta/CD19-depleted stem cell transplant. All receptors come from a male patient younger than 18 who had a stem cell transplant for acute lymphoblastic leukemia, so the T cells may come from the graft donor.

V usage is TRBV5-1 and J usage is TRBJ2-2; weak D call: TRBD2 (6 bases). V lost 3 bases, J lost 6 bases, and 18 bases lay in between. CDR1 is SGHRS and CDR2 is YFSETQ in the germline V gene. The CDR3 runs 16 residues. The CDR3 loop is CASSWSGTPISGELFF. In DNA form, the CDR3 reads TGCGCCAGCAGCTGGTCCGGGACTCCCATATCCGGGGAGCTGTTTTTT.

This clonotype was seen many times. The rearrangement uses TRBV29-1 and TRBJ2-5, with 8 bases fitting TRBD1. The CDR3 covers 13 residues. Trimming removed 7 bases from V and 5 bases from J; junction bases left unmatched: 9. The germline CDR1 and CDR2 sequences are SQVTM and ANQGSEA. DNA of the CDR3: TGCAGCGCCGAACAGGGGGTAGGGGAGACCCAGTACTTC. Protein sequence: CSAEQGVGETQYF.

The rearrangement links TRBV29-1 to TRBJ2-5; 11 bases are a match to TRBD2. Germline V lookup: CDR1 SQVTM, CDR2 ANQGSEA. The CDR3 is 15 amino acids. Trimming cost V 6 bases and J 2 bases; bases outside gene matches: 8. The CDR3, as DNA: TGCAGCGTGACGCCCGGGACTAGCGGACAAGAGACCCAGTACTTC. Amino acids: CSVTPGTSGQETQYF.

The CDR3, as DNA: TGCGCCAGCAGCCACCTGTCCGGCACTGAAGCTTTCTTT. Translated, it gives CASSHLSGTEAFF. The chain uses TRBV5-1 and TRBJ1-1; D call uncertain. Germline CDR1 SGHRS, CDR2 YFSETQ. With 4 bases removed from V and 4 bases from J, the gap between germline ends came to 11 bases. The CDR3 has 13 residues.

The rearrangement links TRBV20-1 to TRBJ2-2, with 9 bases identical to TRBD1. V dropped 5 bases and J dropped 9; count of bases not matched to a gene: 16. CDR1 is DFQATT, CDR2 SNEGSKA, per germline (reference sequence). The CDR3 contains 16 residues. The CDR3 sequence: CSAYLDRGIGRWELFF. The CDR3 coding sequence is TGCAGTGCTTACCTGGACAGGGGAATTGGGCGTTGGGAGCTGTTTTTT.

The table lists this clonotype with many counts. The DNA of the CDR3 is TGTGCCAGCAGAAGACAGGTGAACTACGAGCAGTACTTC. This codes for CASRRQVNYEQYF. The chain links TRBV6-1 to TRBJ2-7, with D perhaps matching TRBD1 (6 bases). The germline gives CDR1 MNHNS, CDR2 SASEGT. The CDR3 length is 13 residues. V was clipped by 6 bases and J by 3 bases, with 12 bases between them.

This clonotype occurred many times. The genes are TRBV2 and TRBJ2-1, with 13 bases matching TRBD2. The trim removed 7 bases at V and 0 bases at J, leaving 15 bases unmatched. There are 20 residues in the CDR3. The V gene's germline CDR1 is SNHLY and CDR2 FYNNEI. CDR3 loop: CASNPLGTSGTLSSYNEQFF. The CDR3 DNA is TGTGCCAGCAACCCCCTGGGGACTAGCGGGACCCTTAGCTCCTACAATGAGCAGTTCTTC.

The J gene is TRBJ2-7, the V gene TRBV3-1; 8 nucleotides agree with TRBD2. The CDR3 has 16 amino acids. The V segment lost 8 bases and the J segment 1 base; nucleotides outside the gene matches: 13. The germline CDR1 and CDR2 sequences are LGHDT and YNNKEL (reference sequence). CDR3: CASSASRTSISYEQYF. CDR3 nucleotide sequence: TGTGCCAGCTCTGCAAGTAGGACTAGCATTTCCTACGAGCAGTACTTC.